What follows are 14 T cell receptor beta chains derived from one specimen sequenced in a study of T cells in Graves' hyperthyroidism and ophthalmopathy. The TCR beta CDR3 regions underwent amplification using RNA transcripts as the source. The TCR CDR3 was amplified in a first-round RT-PCR using the HTBI primer set. TCRdb redid the calling of the multiplex PCR reads with MiXCR, one entry per CDR3 protein. The sample lists under 650,000 distinct CDR3 sequences; around 15% were seen once. Sequenced: blood. These receptors originate from a woman aged 25-40 years with Graves' hyperthyroidism.

The J gene is TRBJ2-1, the V gene TRBV4-1, with 9 bases identical to TRBD2. Germline V gives CDR1 MGHRA, CDR2 YSYEKL. The CDR3 loop spans 19 amino acids. The V and J ends lost 2 bases and 1 base, in that order; junction bases with no gene match: 12. CDR3 sequence (DNA): TGCGCCAGCAGCCAACTCCCGGCTAGCGGGGTAATTTCCTACAATGAGCAGTTCTTC. Translating gives CASSQLPASGVISYNEQFF.

The V call is TRBV19, the J call TRBJ2-3; TRBD2 might be the D (6 bases). The CDR3 is 13 residues long. The germline V gene has CDR1 LNHDA and CDR2 SQIVND (reference sequence). V dropped 1 base and J dropped 5 bases, with 7 bases sitting between them. Here the CDR3 reads CASSIVGGDTQYF. CDR3 sequence (DNA): TGTGCCAGTAGTATAGTGGGGGGAGATACGCAGTATTTT.

CDR3 nucleotide sequence: TGTGCCAGCATCCTCAGAGGGGGAGGGGCCTACGAGCAGTACTTC. Its protein is CASILRGGGAYEQYF. This chain uses TRBV28 with TRBJ2-7; D possibly corresponds to TRBD2 (7 bases). This CDR3 comprises 15 residues. Germline CDR1 MDHEN, CDR2 SYDVKM. V shed 7 bases and J shed 2 bases, with 18 bases lying between them.

The chain carries TRBV6-2 or TRBV6-3 and TRBJ2-7; D gene uncertain. The CDR3 runs to 13 residues. Germline CDR1 and CDR2: MNHEY and SVGEGT. V lost 4 bases to trimming and J lost 2 bases, with 9 bases between them. The CDR3 nucleotides read TGTGCCAGCAGTTCTGTAGTAACCTACGAGCAGTACTTC. Amino acids: CASSSVVTYEQYF.

In its sample, this clonotype was seen many times. This chain links TRBV29-1 with TRBJ2-4; D is unresolved. This CDR3 has 13 residues. Germline V gene lookup returns CDR1 SQVTM and CDR2 ANQGSEA. Trimming cost V 7 bases and J 1 base, with 11 bases left between them. CDR3 protein: CSATPSAKNIQYF. CDR3 DNA: TGCAGCGCTACCCCCTCGGCCAAAAACATTCAGTACTTC.

The chain couples TRBV20-1 to TRBJ1-6; tentative D call: TRBD1 (5 bases). Trimming shortened V by 2 bases and J by 6 bases, and 20 bases separated the two germline ends. The CDR3 is made up of 17 amino acids. Germline V gene data show CDR1 as DFQATT and CDR2 as SNEGSKA (reference sequence). DNA for the CDR3: TGCAGTGCTAGATTACCGGCCGGGGGAAGGGCTAATTCACCCCTCCACTTT. Protein: CSARLPAGGRANSPLHF.

This clonotype was seen more than once but under ten times. This may stem from a read error, because a much larger clone lies one nucleotide away. The rearrangement joins TRBV7-3 to TRBJ1-1; D might be TRBD1 (6 bases). The CDR3 sequence is 16 residues long. Germline loops: CDR1 SGHTA, CDR2 FQGTGA. CDR3 amino acids: CVSSPRAGQPNTEAFF. DNA for the CDR3: TGTGTCAGCAGCCCGCGAGCCGGACAGCCGAACACTGAAGCTTTCTTT.

This clonotype was seen a few times. This chain connects TRBV12-3 or TRBV12-4 to TRBJ2-2; either TRBD1 or TRBD2 may supply D (5 bases each). CDR3 length equals 16 residues. The V and J ends lost 4 bases and 0 bases respectively, with 12 bases between them. CDR3: CASSWKGRTNTGELFF. CDR3 nucleotides: TGTGCCAGCAGTTGGAAGGGACGGACGAACACCGGGGAGCTGTTTTTT.

The V call is TRBV18, the J call TRBJ1-1; 7 bases fit TRBD1. Trimming took 2 bases from V and 4 from J; bases not matched to a gene: 10. This CDR3 region has 16 residues. CDR1 KGHSH and CDR2 LQKENI come from the germline V gene. CDR3 in DNA: TGTGCCAGCTCACCAAAATTCACAGGGGTTCCCACTGAAGCTTTCTTT. This codes for CASSPKFTGVPTEAFF.

V is TRBV20-1 and J is TRBJ1-2, with TRBD1 matching over 7 bases. Germline CDR1 DFQATT, CDR2 SNEGSKA (reference sequence). The CDR3 has 14 residues. Trimming removed 4 bases from V and 1 base from J; junction bases left unmatched: 6. For the CDR3, the DNA is TGCAGTGCTACCCCCGGACAGGTTAACTATGGCTACACCTTC. Encoded protein: CSATPGQVNYGYTF.

The table lists this clonotype with a few counts. A clone one base away is much larger, so this may be a read error. The rearrangement uses TRBV2 and TRBJ2-5, with 7 nucleotides matching TRBD2. This CDR3 has 13 amino acids. Germline CDR1 is SNHLY and CDR2 is FYNNEI. The ends lost 7 bases at V and 7 bases at J; junction bases unmatched: 9. CDR3 protein: CASIMPGGGTQYF. CDR3 nucleotides: TGTGCCAGCATCATGCCTGGGGGGGGGACCCAGTACTTC.

This clonotype was counted at least ten times. The V gene is TRBV5-1, the J gene TRBJ1-1, with D unresolved. From germline, CDR1 is SGHRS and CDR2 YFSETQ. This CDR3 spans 14 amino acids. The V and J ends lost 1 base and 2 bases respectively, with 9 bases between them. The CDR3 DNA reads TGCGCCAGCAGCTTGATAACAGCCAACACTGAAGCTTTCTTT. It specifies CASSLITANTEAFF.

The sample holds a few counts of this clonotype. The chain combines TRBV4-2 with TRBJ2-1; 16 nucleotides line up with TRBD2. V dropped 4 bases and J dropped 7; count of bases not matched to a gene: 4. Per germline, CDR1 LGHNA and CDR2 YNFKEQ. The length of the CDR3 is 16 residues. The CDR3 coding sequence is TGTGCCAGCAGCCTAGGGACTAGCGGGAGGGGAAATGAGCAGTTCTTC. It specifies CASSLGTSGRGNEQFF.

Comments on this clonotype: This may be a read error, as it is one base from a much larger clone. DNA for the CDR3: TGTGCCACCGGGGAGGCCTCCTACGAGGAGTACTTC. This gives the protein CATGEASYEEYF. The rearrangement uses TRBV6-2 or TRBV6-3 and TRBJ2-7; D perhaps matches TRBD2 (6 bases). CDR1 MNHEY and CDR2 SVGEGT come from the germline V gene. The CDR3 has 12 residues.